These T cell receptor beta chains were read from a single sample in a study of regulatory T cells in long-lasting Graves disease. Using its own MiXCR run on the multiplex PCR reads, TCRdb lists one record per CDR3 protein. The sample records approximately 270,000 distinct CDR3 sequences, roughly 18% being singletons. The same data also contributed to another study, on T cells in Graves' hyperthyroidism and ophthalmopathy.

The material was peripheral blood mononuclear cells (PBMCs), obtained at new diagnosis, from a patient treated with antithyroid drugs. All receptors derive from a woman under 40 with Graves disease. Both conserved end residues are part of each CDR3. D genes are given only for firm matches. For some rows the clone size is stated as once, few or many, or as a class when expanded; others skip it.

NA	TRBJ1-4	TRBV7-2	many	CASSLGAGLNEKLFF	TGTGCCAGCAGCTTAGGGGCAGGGTTAAATGAAAAACTGTTTTTT
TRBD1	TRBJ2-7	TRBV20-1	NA	CSAVGTGLYEQYF	TGCAGTGCTGTCGGGACAGGGCTATACGAGCAGTACTTC
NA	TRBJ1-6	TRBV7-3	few	CASSPTGTITSPLHF	TGTGCCAGCAGCCCAACCGGGACTATCACTTCACCCCTCCACTTT
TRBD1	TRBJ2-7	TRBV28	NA	CASRTPGTGGGEQYF	TGTGCCAGCAGAACTCCCGGGACAGGGGGCGGGGAGCAGTACTTC
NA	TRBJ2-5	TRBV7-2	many	CASSPTNQETQYF	TGTGCCAGCAGCCCAACCAATCAAGAGACCCAGTACTTC
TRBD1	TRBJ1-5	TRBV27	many	CASSFQFQGALNSNQPQHF	TGTGCCAGCAGTTTTCAATTTCAGGGGGCTCTAAATAGCAATCAGCCCCAGCATTTT
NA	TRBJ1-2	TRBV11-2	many	CAMQPGPKRYTF	TGTGCTATGCAGCCGGGCCCCAAGCGCTACACCTTC
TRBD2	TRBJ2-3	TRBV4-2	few	CASSPLPSGGAGTDTQYF	TGTGCCAGCAGCCCCCTCCCAAGCGGGGGGGCGGGCACAGATACGCAGTATTTT
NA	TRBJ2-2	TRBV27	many	CASSLYRADTGELFF	TGTGCCAGCAGTTTATACAGGGCTGACACCGGGGAGCTGTTTTTT
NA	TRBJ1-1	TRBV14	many	CASSHRGRTEAFF	TGTGCCAGCAGCCACAGAGGGCGAACTGAAGCTTTCTTT
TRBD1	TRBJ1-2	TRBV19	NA	CASRRGPGGYTF	TGTGCCAGCCGGAGGGGGCCGGGCGGCTACACCTTC
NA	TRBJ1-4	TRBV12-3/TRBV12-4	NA	CASREGPPTNEKLFF	TGTGCCAGCAGAGAAGGGCCTCCAACTAATGAAAAACTGTTTTTT
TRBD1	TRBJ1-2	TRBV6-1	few	CASSWDRWEYGYTF	TGTGCCAGCAGTTGGGACAGGTGGGAGTATGGCTACACCTTC
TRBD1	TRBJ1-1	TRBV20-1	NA	CSARGQGAFTEAFF	TGCAGTGCCCGGGGACAGGGAGCGTTTACTGAAGCTTTCTTT
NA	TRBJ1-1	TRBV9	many	CASSVAGGDTEAFF	TGTGCCAGCAGCGTAGCTGGAGGGGACACTGAAGCTTTCTTT
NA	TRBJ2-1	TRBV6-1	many	CATVTIGSYNEQFF	TGTGCCACCGTCACTATTGGGTCCTACAATGAGCAGTTCTTC
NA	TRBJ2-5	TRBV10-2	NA	CASRAFGQQETQYF	TGCGCCAGCAGAGCTTTCGGACAGCAAGAGACCCAGTACTTC
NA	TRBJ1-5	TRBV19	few	CASSIFEGPRGHQPQHF	TGTGCCAGTAGTATTTTTGAAGGGCCAAGGGGCCATCAGCCCCAGCATTTT
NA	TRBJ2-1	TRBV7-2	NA	CASSLAATYEQFF	TGTGCCAGCAGTCTAGCAGCTACCTACGAGCAGTTCTTC
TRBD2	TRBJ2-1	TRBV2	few	CASSPLRAGGPRFF	TGTGCCAGCAGTCCTCTACGAGCGGGGGGGCCCCGGTTCTTC
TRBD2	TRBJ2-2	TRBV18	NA	CASSLGLAGEPNTGELFF	TGTGCCAGCTCACTGGGACTAGCGGGAGAACCGAACACCGGGGAGCTGTTTTTT
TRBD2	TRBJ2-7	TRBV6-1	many	CASRGDPYEQYF	TGTGCCAGCCGGGGGGACCCCTACGAGCAGTACTTC
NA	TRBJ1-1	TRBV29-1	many	CSVKQRMNTEAFF	TGCAGCGTAAAACAGCGTATGAACACTGAAGCTTTCTTT
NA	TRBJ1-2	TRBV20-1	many	CSATGRVEYGYTF	TGCAGTGCTACGGGACGGGTGGAGTATGGCTACACCTTC
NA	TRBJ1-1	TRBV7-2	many	CASSLVGPMNTEAFF	TGTGCCAGCAGCTTAGTTGGCCCTATGAACACTGAAGCTTTCTTT
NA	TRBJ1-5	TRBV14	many	CASSQDQATHPDGNQPQHF	TGTGCCAGCAGCCAAGATCAGGCGACCCACCCGGATGGTAATCAGCCCCAGCATTTT
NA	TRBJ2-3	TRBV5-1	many	CASSLLRDGDTQYF	TGCGCCAGCAGCTTGTTGAGGGATGGAGATACGCAGTATTTT
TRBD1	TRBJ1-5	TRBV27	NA	CASNRGLTIHSNQPQHF	TGTGCCAGCAACAGGGGGCTTACAATTCATAGCAATCAGCCCCAGCATTTT
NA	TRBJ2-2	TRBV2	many	CASRGVGPTGELFF	TGTGCCAGCAGGGGGGTAGGTCCCACCGGGGAGCTGTTTTTT
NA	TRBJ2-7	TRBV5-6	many	CASSLGTVSSYEQYF	TGTGCCAGCAGCTTGGGGACGGTTAGCTCCTACGAGCAGTACTTC
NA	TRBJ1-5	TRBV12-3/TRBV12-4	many	CASSFGDNQPQHF	TGTGCCAGCAGTTTCGGTGACAATCAGCCCCAGCATTTT
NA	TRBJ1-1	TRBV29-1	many	CSGDSDTEAFF	TGCAGCGGCGACAGTGACACTGAAGCTTTCTTT
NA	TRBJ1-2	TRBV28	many	CASSSARHGYTF	TGTGCCAGCAGTTCTGCCAGGCATGGCTACACCTTC
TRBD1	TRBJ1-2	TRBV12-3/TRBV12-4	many	CASSYRDSRKGDGYTF	TGTGCCAGCAGTTACAGGGACAGCCGTAAGGGAGATGGCTACACCTTC
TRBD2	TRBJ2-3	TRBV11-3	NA	CASSAREADTQYF	TGTGCCAGCAGCGCACGGGAGGCAGATACGCAGTATTTT
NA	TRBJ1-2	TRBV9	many	CASSATAWGYTF	TGTGCCAGCAGCGCTACCGCCTGGGGCTACACCTTC
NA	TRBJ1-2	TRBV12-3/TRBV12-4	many	CASSKGGSHGYTF	TGTGCCAGCAGCAAGGGCGGTTCCCATGGCTACACCTTC
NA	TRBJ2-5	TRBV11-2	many	CASSLDWGQETQYF	TGTGCCAGCAGCTTAGACTGGGGGCAGGAGACCCAGTACTTC
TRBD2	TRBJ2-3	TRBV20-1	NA	CSVAGVTGDTQYF	TGCAGTGTAGCGGGAGTAACAGGAGATACGCAGTATTTT
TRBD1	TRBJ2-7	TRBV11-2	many	CASSRDRVHEQYF	TGTGCCAGCAGCCGTGACAGGGTCCACGAGCAGTACTTC
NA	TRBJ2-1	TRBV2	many	CASSESASGYNEQFF	TGTGCCAGCTCCGAATCGGCCTCTGGGTACAATGAGCAGTTCTTC
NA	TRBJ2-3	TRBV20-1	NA	CSATWGGVLRAQYF	TGCAGTGCTACGTGGGGGGGCGTACTCAGGGCGCAGTATTTT
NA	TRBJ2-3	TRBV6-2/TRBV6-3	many	CASRAASWVGDTQYF	TGTGCCAGCAGAGCGGCCAGCTGGGTGGGAGATACGCAGTATTTT
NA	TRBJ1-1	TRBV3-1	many	CASSQGRRGRGTEAFF	TGTGCCAGCAGCCAAGGGAGGAGGGGCCGGGGCACTGAAGCTTTCTTT
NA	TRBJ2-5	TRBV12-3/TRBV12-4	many	CASKILGLTQETQYF	TGTGCCAGCAAGATTCTGGGGCTAACCCAAGAGACCCAGTACTTC
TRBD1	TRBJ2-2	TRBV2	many	CASSDRGQAGELFF	TGTGCCAGCAGTGACAGGGGGCAAGCCGGGGAGCTGTTTTTT
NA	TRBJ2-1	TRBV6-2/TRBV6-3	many	CASSYSKAGESYNEQFF	TGTGCCAGCAGTTACTCGAAAGCTGGGGAGTCCTACAATGAGCAGTTCTTC
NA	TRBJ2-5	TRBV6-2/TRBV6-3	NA	CASSGGRSKTQYF	TGTGCCAGCAGCGGGGGAAGGAGCAAGACCCAGTACTTC
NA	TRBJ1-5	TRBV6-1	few	CASSRGDSNQPQHF	TGTGCCAGCAGCCGGGGAGATAGCAATCAGCCCCAGCATTTT
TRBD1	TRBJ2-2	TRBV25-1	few	CASSATTGETGELFF	TGTGCCAGCAGCGCTACGACAGGGGAAACCGGGGAGCTGTTTTTT
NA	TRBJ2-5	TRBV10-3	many	CAISEGGVGETQYF	TGTGCCATCAGTGAAGGAGGAGTCGGGGAGACCCAGTACTTC
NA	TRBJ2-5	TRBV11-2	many	CASSLDLYHQETQYF	TGTGCCAGCAGCTTGGACCTCTACCACCAAGAGACCCAGTACTTC